This T cell receptor (beta chain) was observed in a study of breast tumors, draining lymph nodes, adjacent tissues. This clonotype was counted ten times or more. Its antigen is currently unknown. Axillary draining lymph nodes of breast cancer patients supplied the node samples. In TCRdb, the multiplex PCR reads were re-called with MiXCR into one record per CDR3 protein. The table has 180,000 or so distinct CDR3 sequences, roughly 31% seen once. Study-wide findings and caveats: Tumor T cell lymph node origin was a supported hypothesis, not proven. Compared with lymph nodes, tumors were less diverse; compared with nontumor tissue, more. The data were judged consistent with most tumor T cells coming from lymph node and expanding in tumor.

Germline V gives CDR1 SGHNT, CDR2 YYREEE (reference sequence). There are 13 residues in the CDR3. Trimming removed 5 bases from V and 0 bases from J; junction bases left unmatched: 2. J is TRBJ2-7 and V is TRBV5-4, with 7 bases identical to TRBD2. This receptor was taken from a female donor with breast cancer. Some clones in this sample may be carry-over from other donors' samples. Sequenced input: axillary lymph node tissue. The CDR3 loop is CASRGGSSYEQYF. DNA of the CDR3: TGTGCCAGCAGAGGCGGGAGCTCCTACGAGCAGTACTTC.